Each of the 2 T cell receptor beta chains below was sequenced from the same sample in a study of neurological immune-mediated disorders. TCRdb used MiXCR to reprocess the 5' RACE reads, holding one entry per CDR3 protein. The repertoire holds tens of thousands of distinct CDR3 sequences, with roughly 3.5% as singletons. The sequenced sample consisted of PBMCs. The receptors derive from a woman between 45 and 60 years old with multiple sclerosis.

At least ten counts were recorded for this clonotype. The CDR3 loop is CASRITGVGTGELFF. In DNA form, the CDR3 reads TGCGCCAGCAGAATCACAGGGGTCGGTACCGGGGAGCTGTTTTTT. The V gene is TRBV5-1, the J gene TRBJ2-2; 7 bases line up with TRBD1. The CDR3 consists of 15 residues. J gave up 5 bases and V 5 bases, and 9 bases lay outside the gene matches. From germline, CDR1 is SGHRS and CDR2 YFSETQ.

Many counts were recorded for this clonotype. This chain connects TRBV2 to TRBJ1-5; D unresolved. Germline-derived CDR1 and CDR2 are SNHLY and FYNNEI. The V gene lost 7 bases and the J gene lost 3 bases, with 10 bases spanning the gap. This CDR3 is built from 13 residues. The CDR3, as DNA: TGTGCCAGCACGTGGGAAGACAATCAGCCCCAGCATTTT. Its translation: CASTWEDNQPQHF. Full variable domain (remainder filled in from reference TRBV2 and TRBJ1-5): EPEVTQTPSHQVTQMGQEVILRCVPISNHLYFYWYRQILGQKVEFLVSFYNNEISEKSEIFDDQFSVERPDGSNFTLKIRSTKLEDSAMYFCASTWEDNQPQHFGDGTRLSIL.